This is a list of T cell receptor beta chains from one sample in a study of T-cell memory formation after mild COVID-19. TCRdb reprocessed the 5' RACE reads via MiXCR and lists one record per CDR3 protein. The sample contains 450,000 to 700,000 distinct CDR3 sequences, roughly 18% of which appear only once. The sequenced material came from PBMCs or a T cell subset sorted from them (not recorded which). These receptors came from an adult woman who had mild COVID-19 (a few samples of this study predate the infection). Cell type and time point are not known. CDR3s include the opening cysteine and the closing phenylalanine or tryptophan. Each record gives: D gene, clone size, V gene, J gene, CDR3 DNA, CDR3 protein. The D gene is left open where the match is weak. Clone size is not always given. Where it is, it says once, few, many or a class for expanded clones.

TRBD1	.	TRBV5-5	TRBJ2-4	TGTGCCAGCAGCTTCGGACAGGGGATAGCCAAAAACATTCAGTACTTC	CASSFGQGIAKNIQYF
TRBD2	many	TRBV20-1	TRBJ2-3	TGCAGTGCTCTTACGGGAGGCGCAGATACGCAGTATTTT	CSALTGGADTQYF
.	.	TRBV3-1	TRBJ2-1	TGTGCCAGCAGCCAAGTGGGTCTAGCGATGAGCTCCTACAATGAGCAGTTCTTC	CASSQVGLAMSSYNEQFF
.	many	TRBV19	TRBJ2-5	TGTGCCAGTAGTATGACCAGCCAAGAGACCCAGTACTTC	CASSMTSQETQYF
.	many	TRBV7-9	TRBJ1-1	TGTGCCAGCAGCGGAGGTAACACTGAAGCTTTCTTT	CASSGGNTEAFF
TRBD1	few	TRBV30	TRBJ2-3	TGTGCCTGGAATAAGGTGAAAGTACAGGGGGAGACAGATACGCAGTATTTT	CAWNKVKVQGETDTQYF
.	few	TRBV12-3/TRBV12-4	TRBJ2-1	TGTGCGCTCGTTTCGGGGAGCTCCTACAATGAGCAGTTCTTC	CALVSGSSYNEQFF
TRBD1	.	TRBV14	TRBJ2-3	TGTGCCAGCAGCCTACAACAGGGGATCACAGATACGCAGTATTTT	CASSLQQGITDTQYF
.	few	TRBV6-5	TRBJ1-3	TGTGCCAGCAGGAGCCGGGGGAACTCTGGAAACACCATATATTTT	CASRSRGNSGNTIYF
TRBD2	few	TRBV20-1	TRBJ2-7	TGCAGTGCTAGAGGCGTGCTAGCGGGGACGCCCTACGAGCAGTACTTC	CSARGVLAGTPYEQYF
.	few	TRBV12-3/TRBV12-4	TRBJ1-2	TGTGCCAGCAGTTTTCAGGGGACTAACTATGGCTACACCTTC	CASSFQGTNYGYTF
.	.	TRBV19	TRBJ2-1	TGTGCCAGTACCGGGGAGCAGTTCTTC	CASTGEQFF
.	.	TRBV5-8	TRBJ2-3	TGTGCCAGCAGCTTTCGTCCCGGGACCCGGCCCACAGATACGCAGTATTTT	CASSFRPGTRPTDTQYF
TRBD1	.	TRBV29-1	TRBJ2-1	TGCAGCGTTGAGAGACAGGGGTTCTCCTACAATGAGCAGTTCTTC	CSVERQGFSYNEQFF
TRBD2	few	TRBV12-5	TRBJ2-7	TGTGCTAGTGGTTTCCCCCTCGGGACTAGCGGGTCCCTCTACGAGCAGTACTTC	CASGFPLGTSGSLYEQYF
.	few	TRBV29-1	TRBJ2-7	TGCAGCGTTAGAGAACAGGGTATGATCAACGAGCAGTACTTC	CSVREQGMINEQYF
TRBD2	few	TRBV11-2	TRBJ2-1	TGTGCCAGCAGCCAGTACCTAGGCGGGAGTCCTGATGAGCAGTTCTTC	CASSQYLGGSPDEQFF
.	.	TRBV20-1	TRBJ2-7	TGCAGTGCTAGAGCGGCAGAGCAGTACTTC	CSARAAEQYF
.	few	TRBV10-3	TRBJ1-5	TGTGCCATCACCAAGGACGGAGTCAATCAGCCCCAGCATTTT	CAITKDGVNQPQHF
TRBD1	.	TRBV3-1	TRBJ2-2	TGTGCCAGCAGCGTAGCCGGGACAGGGGGTTCCGGGGAGCTGTTTTTT	CASSVAGTGGSGELFF
TRBD1	.	TRBV5-1	TRBJ1-3	TGCGCCAGCAGCTTGGCCCCGACAGGGGTGTCTGGAAACACCATATATTTT	CASSLAPTGVSGNTIYF
.	many	TRBV12-5	TRBJ1-5	TGTGCTAGTGGTTTGGTCACTCAGGGGCAGCCCCAGCATTTT	CASGLVTQGQPQHF
.	.	TRBV10-3	TRBJ1-1	TGTGCCATCAGTGAGTCGATCGACACTGAAGCTTTCTTT	CAISESIDTEAFF
.	few	TRBV7-9	TRBJ2-2	TGTGCCAGCAGCGCAGGGCCCGGGGAGCTGTTTTTT	CASSAGPGELFF
TRBD1	few	TRBV20-1	TRBJ2-7	TGCAGTGCTAGAGATGTGTCCCCGGACAGGGGAGGCTACGAGCAGTACTTC	CSARDVSPDRGGYEQYF
TRBD1	.	TRBV18	TRBJ2-7	TGTGCCAGCTCACCACCGAGTGGGGCCGGGACAGGGATGTTTTTC	CASSPPSGAGTGMFF
TRBD1	few	TRBV7-8	TRBJ1-4	TGTGCCAGCAGCTCTCCGGACAGGGGGGATATTTGGGAAAAACTGTTTTTT	CASSSPDRGDIWEKLFF
.	.	TRBV29-1	TRBJ2-3	TGCAGCGTTGAGTTCGAGGGTGGGCAGTATTTT	CSVEFEGGQYF
TRBD1	.	TRBV19	TRBJ1-3	TGTGCCAGTAGTTTAACGACAGGGACGACCTCTGGAAACACCATATATTTT	CASSLTTGTTSGNTIYF
.	many	TRBV7-8	TRBJ1-1	TGTGCCAGCAGCGAACCGGCGAGGGGAGCTTTCTTT	CASSEPARGAFF
.	few	TRBV20-1	TRBJ1-1	TGCAGTGCTAGGCTGGAGAACACTGAAGCTTTCTTT	CSARLENTEAFF
.	.	TRBV5-1	TRBJ2-5	TGCGCCAGCAGCTTGAGTACCTTGGAGACCCAGTACTTC	CASSLSTLETQYF
.	few	TRBV30	TRBJ1-2	TGTGCCATCGTTCCAGGCAGCGTCTATGGCTACACCTTC	CAIVPGSVYGYTF
TRBD1	few	TRBV2	TRBJ2-7	TGTGCCAGCAGCAGACAGGGAGCCCACGAGCAGTACTTC	CASSRQGAHEQYF
TRBD2	.	TRBV24-1	TRBJ2-1	TGTGCCACCAGTGATTTAACGGGCGGGAGCCTGCCTCAAGACAATGAGCAGTTCTTC	CATSDLTGGSLPQDNEQFF
.	.	TRBV2	TRBJ2-6	TGTGCCAGCGGCTCGGCCCCGGGCAGCGGAAACTCTGGGGCCAACGTCCTGACTTTC	CASGSAPGSGNSGANVLTF
.	few	TRBV4-1	TRBJ1-1	TGCGCCAGCAGCCAAAGGACAGAGCTCTTATTCCTTCTCACTGAAGCTTTCTTT	CASSQRTELLFLLTEAFF
.	.	TRBV9	TRBJ2-5	TGTGCCAGCAGCGTAGGGCCAGGGGAAGCTGGGGAGACCCAGTACTTC	CASSVGPGEAGETQYF
.	few	TRBV5-4	TRBJ2-3	TGTGCCAGCAGCTTATCGGTCAGAGGCACAGATACGCAGTATTTT	CASSLSVRGTDTQYF
.	few	TRBV5-5	TRBJ2-1	TGTGCCAGCAGCTTGGTGGGCAGAAACAATGAGCAGTTCTTC	CASSLVGRNNEQFF
TRBD2	.	TRBV11-3	TRBJ2-1	TGTGCCAGCAGCTTAGGAGGGACTAGCGGGAGTCGGGATGAGCAGTTCTTC	CASSLGGTSGSRDEQFF
.	.	TRBV18	TRBJ2-7	TGTGCCAGCTCACCGGATACAGGGACGTACGAGCAGTACTTC	CASSPDTGTYEQYF
.	few	TRBV4-1	TRBJ1-2	TGCGCCAGCAGCCACGAAGGAATCTATGGCTACACCTTC	CASSHEGIYGYTF
.	few	TRBV6-2/TRBV6-3	TRBJ2-7	TGTGCCAGCAGTCACGGGGCCCGGGACACCTTTCCCTACGAGCAGTACTTC	CASSHGARDTFPYEQYF
.	many	TRBV12-3/TRBV12-4	TRBJ1-5	TGTGCCAGCAGTTTAGATAGGGCCCAGCCCCAGCATTTT	CASSLDRAQPQHF
TRBD1	few	TRBV7-9	TRBJ2-1	TGTGCCAGCAGCTTAAGTGGGGACAGTCAGTTCTTC	CASSLSGDSQFF
TRBD1	few	TRBV12-3/TRBV12-4	TRBJ2-4	TGTGCCAGCAGTTTCCCACTCCCGGGACAGCGAGCCCTAGCCAAAAACATTCAGTACTTC	CASSFPLPGQRALAKNIQYF
.	.	TRBV7-3	TRBJ2-2	TGTGCCAGCAGCCCGGGACAACCCACCGGGGAGCTGTTTTTT	CASSPGQPTGELFF
TRBD2	.	TRBV7-9	TRBJ2-7	TGTGCCAGCAGCTTAGCCCACGGGGGGACCTACGAGCAGTACTTC	CASSLAHGGTYEQYF